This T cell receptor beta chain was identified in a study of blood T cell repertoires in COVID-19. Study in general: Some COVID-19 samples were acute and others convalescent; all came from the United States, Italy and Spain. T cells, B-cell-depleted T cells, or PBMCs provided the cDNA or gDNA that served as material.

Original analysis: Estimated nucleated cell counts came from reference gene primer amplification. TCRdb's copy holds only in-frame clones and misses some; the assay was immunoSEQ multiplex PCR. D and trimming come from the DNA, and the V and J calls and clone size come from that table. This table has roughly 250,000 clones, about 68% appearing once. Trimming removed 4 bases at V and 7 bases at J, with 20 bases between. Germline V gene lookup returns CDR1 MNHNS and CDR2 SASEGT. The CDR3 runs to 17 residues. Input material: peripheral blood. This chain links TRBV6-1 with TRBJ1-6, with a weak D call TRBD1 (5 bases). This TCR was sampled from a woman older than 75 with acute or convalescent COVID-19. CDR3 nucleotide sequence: TGTGCCAGCAGTGTAGGTCAAAGGGGTTCCCTCAATTCACCCCTCCACTTT. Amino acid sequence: CASSVGQRGSLNSPLHF.